These 28 T cell receptor beta chains were sequenced from one sample in a study of CD4 T cells in relation to SARS-CoV-2 and coronaviruses. Their antigens are not known. TCRdb's table, derived via immunoSEQ multiplex PCR, lists solely in-frame clones and lacks some. The sample includes around 12,000 clones, around 73% of them seen just once. Before the COVID-19 pandemic, during about 2011-2018, CD4+ T cells were taken from unexposed donors. CD4+ T cells were isolated from the cells after around 9 days of culture. Sequenced sample: CD4+ T cells from PBMCs, cultured in vitro. The receptor set was obtained from a human donor in good health.

V gene TRBV7-8 combines with J gene TRBJ1-2; 7 bases align to TRBD1. J gave up 5 bases and V 1 base, and 7 bases lay outside the gene matches. Germline lookup yields CDR1 SGHVS and CDR2 FQNEAQ. CDR3 length: 15 amino acids. CDR3 DNA: TGTGCCAGCAGCTTAGTAAGGGACAGTCCTTATGGCTACACCTTC. Its protein is CASSLVRDSPYGYTF.

J is TRBJ2-7 and V is TRBV5-1; 13 nucleotides line up with TRBD2. With 2 bases clipped from V and 5 bases from J, the junction kept 4 bases outside the gene matches. CDR1 and CDR2 from the germline V gene are SGHRS and YFSETQ. The CDR3 totals 15 residues. The CDR3 loop is CASSFGLAGEDEQYF. The CDR3, as DNA: TGCGCCAGCAGCTTCGGACTAGCGGGAGAGGACGAGCAGTACTTC.

The chain links TRBV6-5 to TRBJ2-7; 11 positions agree with TRBD1. Germline values: CDR1 MNHEY, CDR2 SVGAGI. The CDR3 spans 13 residues. V gave up 6 bases and J gave up 7 bases; unmatched junction bases: 5. CDR3 nucleotides: TGTGCCAGCAGAGGACAGGGGGCGGGTGAGCAGTACTTC. Encoded protein: CASRGQGAGEQYF.

V is TRBV29-1 and J is TRBJ2-7; D remains unclear. The germline V gene has CDR1 SQVTM and CDR2 ANQGSEA. This CDR3 comprises 11 residues. V lost 3 bases and J 4 bases, leaving 7 bases between the germline ends. The CDR3 here is CSVEKEYEQYF. The CDR3 DNA sequence: TGCAGCGTTGAGAAAGAATACGAGCAGTACTTC.

A note on this clone: Other nucleotide sequences in the sample specify the same CDR3. This rearrangement joins TRBV5-6 to TRBJ1-1; TRBD1 matches at 7 bases. The germline V gene has CDR1 SGHDT and CDR2 YYEEEE. The CDR3 totals 16 residues. V was clipped by 2 bases and J by 2 bases; unmatched bases: 9. This chain's CDR3 is CASSLRGTELNTEAFF. The CDR3, as DNA: TGTGCCAGCAGCTTACGAGGGACAGAACTTAACACTGAAGCTTTCTTT.

This clone was observed a few times. The chain combines TRBV3-1 (or the pseudogene TRBV3-2) with TRBJ2-7, with 8 bases identical to TRBD2. CDR1 LGHDT and CDR2 YNNKEL come from the germline V gene (reference sequence). The CDR3 extends over 16 amino acids. Trimming at V came to 1 base and at J to 4 bases, leaving 9 bases not matched to a gene. The CDR3 is CASSQVYSGEGYEQYF. The CDR3 DNA follows: TGTGCCAGCAGCCAAGTTTATAGCGGGGAGGGTTACGAGCAGTACTTC.

The chain links TRBV4-2 to TRBJ1-4; D gene ambiguous. The germline CDR1 and CDR2 sequences are LGHNA and YNFKEQ. Trimming took off 1 base at V and 8 bases at J, with 20 bases between the two ends. The CDR3 loop spans 17 amino acids. CDR3 residues: CASSQVPLLGSREKLFF. The CDR3 nucleotides read TGTGCCAGCAGCCAAGTACCCCTTCTTGGGTCTCGGGAAAAACTGTTTTTT.

This clone was observed a handful of times. The chain links TRBV2 to TRBJ1-5; D not certain. V lost 5 bases, J lost 0 bases, and 5 bases lay in between. The CDR3 contains 13 residues. Germline V lookup: CDR1 SNHLY, CDR2 FYNNEI. The CDR3 sequence is CASSFASNQPQHF. The CDR3 nucleotides read TGTGCCAGCAGTTTCGCTAGCAATCAGCCCCAGCATTTT.

The rearrangement links TRBV12-5 to TRBJ1-1, with unresolved D. CDR3 length: 13 residues. The V gene's germline CDR1 is LGHNT and CDR2 FRNRAP. V lost 0 bases to trimming and J lost 0 bases, with 2 bases between them. This chain's CDR3 is CASGLVMNTEAFF. The CDR3 coding sequence is TGTGCTAGTGGTTTGGTTATGAACACTGAAGCTTTCTTT.

The V and J genes are TRBV3-1 (or the pseudogene TRBV3-2) and TRBJ1-2; no reliable D call. Trimming removed 1 base at V and 4 bases at J, with 10 bases between. This CDR3 spans 14 amino acids. CDR1 is LGHDT, CDR2 YNNKEL, per germline (reference sequence). The CDR3 reads CASSQGPSGYGYTF. CDR3 nucleotide sequence: TGTGCCAGCAGCCAAGGACCCTCGGGCTATGGCTACACCTTC.

The chain combines TRBV28 with TRBJ1-6, with TRBD1 identical over 7 bases. The CDR3 runs 20 residues. The V segment lost 5 bases and the J segment 0 bases; nucleotides outside the gene matches: 16. CDR1 is MDHEN and CDR2 is SYDVKM in the germline V gene. For the CDR3, the DNA is TGTGCCAGCAGTCCAGGGGGGGCCCTAAGTGGTAGCTCCTATAATTCACCCCTCCACTTT. Encoded protein: CASSPGGALSGSSYNSPLHF.

A few counts support this clone. V is TRBV7-9 and J is TRBJ1-6; TRBD1 is a possible D gene (6 bases). The CDR3 has 15 residues. Germline V gene data show CDR1 as SEHNR and CDR2 as FQNEAQ (reference sequence). Trimming cost V 3 bases and J 7 bases, with 13 bases left between them. DNA for the CDR3: TGTGCCAGCAGCTTGTCGGCAACAGGGAATTCACCCCTCCACTTT. Translated: CASSLSATGNSPLHF. Looking up the rest from reference TRBV7-9 and TRBJ1-6 gives the full variable domain: DTGVSQNPRHKITKRGQNVTFRCDPISEHNRLYWYRQTLGQGPEFLTYFQNEAQLEKSRLLSDRFSAERPKGSFSTLEIQRTEQGDSAMYLCASSLSATGNSPLHFGNGTRLTVT.

Here the CDR3 DNA reads TGTGCCAGCAGCGCCCTGTCCTCCTACGAGCAGTACTTC. Translation: CASSALSSYEQYF. V and J are TRBV11-1 and TRBJ2-7; D uncertain. Trimming removed 5 bases from V and 0 bases from J, with 8 bases in between. Germline V lookup: CDR1 SGHAT, CDR2 FQDESV (reference sequence). The CDR3 has 13 amino acids.

The CDR3 sequence: CASSDLGGPSTDTQYF. The CDR3, as DNA: TGCGCCAGCAGTGACCTCGGGGGCCCAAGCACAGATACGCAGTATTTT. This sequence joins TRBV10-2 and TRBJ2-3; D possibly matches TRBD1 or TRBD2 (6 bases each). Germline V CDR1 and CDR2: WSHSY, SAAADI. Trimming removed 3 bases at V and 0 bases at J, with 13 bases between. The CDR3 loop spans 16 amino acids.

The J gene is TRBJ2-1, the V gene TRBV5-1; 10 positions agree with TRBD1. Germline assignment: CDR1 SGHRS and CDR2 YFSETQ. The trim removed 0 bases at V and 8 bases at J, leaving 5 bases unmatched. The CDR3 has 15 amino acids. CDR3 loop: CASSLEGQGSYEQFF. The CDR3 nucleotides read TGCGCCAGCAGCTTGGAGGGACAGGGGTCATATGAGCAGTTCTTC.

This clone occurred a few times. The V call is TRBV7-9, the J call TRBJ2-7; 9 nucleotides align to TRBD1. J was trimmed by 3 bases and V by 5 bases; bases with no gene match: 8. The CDR3 spans 15 residues. Germline assignment: CDR1 SEHNR and CDR2 FQNEAQ (reference sequence). The CDR3 is CASSPTGQGFYEQYF. For the CDR3, the DNA is TGTGCCAGCAGCCCGACCGGACAGGGGTTCTACGAGCAGTACTTC.

The chain is built from TRBV6-5 and TRBJ2-7; D remains ambiguous. Germline V CDR1 and CDR2: MNHEY, SVGAGI. With 4 bases removed from V and 6 bases from J, the gap between germline ends came to 13 bases. The CDR3 sequence is 13 residues long. The CDR3 DNA reads as TGTGCCAGCAGTTTTAAAGGGTGGAGCGAGCAGTACTTC. Amino acid sequence: CASSFKGWSEQYF.

V and J are TRBV11-2 and TRBJ2-7, with 9 nucleotides matching TRBD2. V was clipped by 5 bases and J by 5 bases; unmatched bases: 13. The CDR3 has 16 residues. The germline CDR1 and CDR2 sequences are SGHAT and FQNNGV. The CDR3 reads CASSPLRGRAGDEQYF. DNA for the CDR3: TGTGCCAGCAGCCCACTCCGCGGGAGGGCCGGTGACGAGCAGTACTTC.

The chain uses TRBV16 and TRBJ1-1; D is uncertain. This CDR3 region has 13 residues. V was trimmed by 4 bases and J by 10 bases, leaving 16 bases between them. CDR1 is KGHSY, CDR2 FQNENV, per germline. In nucleotides, the CDR3 is TGTGCCAGCAGCCCATCACTGAATTTGGGAGCTTTCTTT. Translation: CASSPSLNLGAFF. The entire variable domain, with the rest obtained from reference TRBV16 and TRBJ1-1, is as follows: GEEVAQTPKHLVRGEGQKAKLYCAPIKGHSYVFWYQQVLKNEFKFLISFQNENVFDETGMPKERFSAKCLPNSPCSLEIQATKLEDSAVYFCASSPSLNLGAFFGQGTRLTVV.

The rearrangement links TRBV10-3 to TRBJ1-2; TRBD1 matches 9 bases. The CDR3 totals 13 residues. Germline CDR1 reads ENHRY; CDR2 reads SYGVKD. After removal of 4 bases from V and 5 bases from J, the junction contained 2 bases not matched to a gene. CDR3 DNA sequence: TGTGCCATCAGTGGGACAGGGGAATATGGCTACACCTTC. This sequence encodes CAISGTGEYGYTF.

This clone was counted a few times. CDR3 region: CASSLGSSASYEQYF. CDR3 sequence (DNA): TGCGCCAGCAGTCTCGGGTCCTCCGCCTCCTACGAGCAGTACTTC. The chain links TRBV5-1 to TRBJ2-7; D not certain. The length of the CDR3 is 15 residues. The ends were cut back, 5 bases at V and 0 bases at J, with 15 bases in the middle. Per germline, CDR1 SGHRS and CDR2 YFSETQ.

The chain uses TRBV4-3 and TRBJ2-7; D unresolved. V was cut by 5 bases and J by 3 bases, with 11 bases left in between. The CDR3 has 13 amino acids. Looked up from germline, CDR1 is LGHNA and CDR2 is YSLEER. DNA of the CDR3: TGCGCCAGCAGCGATTACATCCTCTACGAGCAGTACTTC. Its translation is CASSDYILYEQYF.

The rearrangement links TRBV2 to TRBJ1-1; the D gene is possibly TRBD1 (5 bases). Looked up from germline, CDR1 is SNHLY and CDR2 is FYNNEI. The CDR3 sequence is 15 residues long. Trimming pared 6 bases from V and 4 bases from J, leaving 18 bases between. CDR3 residues: CASSYRLEGSTEAFF. As DNA, the CDR3 is TGTGCCAGCAGCTACAGACTGGAGGGGTCCACTGAAGCTTTCTTT. Looking up the rest from reference TRBV2 and TRBJ1-1 gives the full variable domain: EPEVTQTPSHQVTQMGQEVILRCVPISNHLYFYWYRQILGQKVEFLVSFYNNEISEKSEIFDDQFSVERPDGSNFTLKIRSTKLEDSAMYFCASSYRLEGSTEAFFGQGTRLTVV.

The V and J genes are TRBV18 and TRBJ2-6; D is possibly TRBD1 (6 bases). V lost 3 bases and J 2 bases, leaving 14 bases between the germline ends. The germline V gene encodes CDR1 KGHSH and CDR2 LQKENI. The CDR3 has 17 residues. The CDR3 DNA sequence: TGTGCCAGCTCACCGTCCACCTCAGGGGCTGGGGCCAACGTCCTGACTTTC. Amino acids: CASSPSTSGAGANVLTF.

The chain has TRBV7-2 and TRBJ1-5; D gene unclear. This CDR3 spans 13 amino acids. V lost 2 bases and J lost 6, with 8 bases in between. In germline, CDR1 is SGHTA, CDR2 FQGNSA. The CDR3 DNA reads as TGTGCCAGCAGCTTACTCCTGGGTCAGCCCCAGCATTTT. Amino acid sequence: CASSLLLGQPQHF.

The V gene is TRBV4-3, the J gene TRBJ2-1; 7 positions match TRBD1. V gave up 4 bases and J gave up 6 bases; unmatched junction bases: 0. This CDR3 contains 12 residues. Germline V gene data show CDR1 as LGHNA and CDR2 as YSLEER. Written as DNA, the CDR3 is TGCGCCAGCAGCCGACAGGGCAATGAGCAGTTCTTC. It is translated as CASSRQGNEQFF.

This clone was detected only once. The V gene is TRBV27, the J gene TRBJ2-7; 11 positions agree with TRBD1. The V gene end was trimmed by 2 bases and the J gene end by 4 bases; junction bases not matched to a gene: 4. Germline lookup yields CDR1 MNHEY and CDR2 SMNVEV (reference sequence). The CDR3 extends over 15 amino acids. Written as DNA, the CDR3 is TGTGCCAGCAGTTTACAGGGACAGGGGGGGTACGAGCAGTACTTC. As protein: CASSLQGQGGYEQYF.

This chain links TRBV7-9 with TRBJ1-2, with D unclear. CDR3 length: 14 residues. V lost 0 bases to trimming and J lost 2 bases, with 7 bases between them. In germline, CDR1 is SEHNR, CDR2 FQNEAQ (reference sequence). CDR3: CASSLAGSNYGYTF. CDR3 in DNA: TGTGCCAGCAGCTTAGCTGGTTCCAACTATGGCTACACCTTC.